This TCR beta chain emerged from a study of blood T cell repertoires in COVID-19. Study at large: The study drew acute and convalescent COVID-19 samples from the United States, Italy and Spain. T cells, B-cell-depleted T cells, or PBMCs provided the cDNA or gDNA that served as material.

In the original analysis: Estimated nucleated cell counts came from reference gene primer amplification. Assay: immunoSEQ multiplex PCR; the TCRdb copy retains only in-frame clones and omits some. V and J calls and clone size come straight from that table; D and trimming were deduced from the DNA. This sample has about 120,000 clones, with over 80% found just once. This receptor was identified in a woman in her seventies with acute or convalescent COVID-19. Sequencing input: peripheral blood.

In DNA, the CDR3 is TGTGCCAGCAGTTTTGTTCAGGCGAACTATGGCTACACCTTC. Protein product: CASSFVQANYGYTF. V usage is TRBV28 and J usage is TRBJ1-2; D remains ambiguous. The ends were cut back, 3 bases at V and 2 bases at J, with 10 bases in the middle. Germline values: CDR1 MDHEN, CDR2 SYDVKM. This CDR3 spans 14 amino acids.